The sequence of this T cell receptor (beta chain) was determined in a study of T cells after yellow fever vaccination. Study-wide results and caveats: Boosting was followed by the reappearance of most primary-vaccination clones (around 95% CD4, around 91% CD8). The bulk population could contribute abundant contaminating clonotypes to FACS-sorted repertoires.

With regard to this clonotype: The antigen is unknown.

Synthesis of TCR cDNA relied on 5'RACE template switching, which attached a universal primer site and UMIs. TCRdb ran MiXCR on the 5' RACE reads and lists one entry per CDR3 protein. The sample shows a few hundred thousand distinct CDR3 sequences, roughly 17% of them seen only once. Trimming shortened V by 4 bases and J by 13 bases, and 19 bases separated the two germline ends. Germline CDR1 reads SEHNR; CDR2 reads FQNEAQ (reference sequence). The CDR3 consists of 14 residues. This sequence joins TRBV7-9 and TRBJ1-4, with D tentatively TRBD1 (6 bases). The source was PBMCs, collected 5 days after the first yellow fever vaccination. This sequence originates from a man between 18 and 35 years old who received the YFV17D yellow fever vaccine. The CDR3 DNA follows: TGTGCCAGCAGCTCAGACCCTTACACAGGGCGACTGTTTTTT. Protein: CASSSDPYTGRLFF.